This TCR beta chain was documented in a study of identical twins. Germline CDR1 reads DFQATT; CDR2 reads SNEGSKA (reference sequence). Trimming shortened V by 1 base and J by 0 bases, and 5 bases separated the two germline ends. The CDR3 covers 13 residues. Study results and limitations: An excess of low generation probability was shown by twin-shared out-of-frame alpha sequences. Surplus twin overlap in beta out-of-frame sequences was less pronounced.

TCRdb used MiXCR to reprocess the 5' RACE reads, holding one entry per CDR3 protein. The sample yields about 480,000 distinct CDR3 sequences, 14% seen once. With regard to this clonotype: The target antigen is unknown.

These data also featured in a second study, about yellow fever vaccine responses in identical twins.

V gene TRBV20-1 combines with J gene TRBJ2-3; D gene unclear. The sample comprised CD4+ T cells sorted from blood. This receptor was identified in a woman aged 18-29 years in good health. The CDR3: CSARAQSTDTQYF. The CDR3 DNA reads as TGCAGTGCTAGAGCTCAGAGCACAGATACGCAGTATTTT.